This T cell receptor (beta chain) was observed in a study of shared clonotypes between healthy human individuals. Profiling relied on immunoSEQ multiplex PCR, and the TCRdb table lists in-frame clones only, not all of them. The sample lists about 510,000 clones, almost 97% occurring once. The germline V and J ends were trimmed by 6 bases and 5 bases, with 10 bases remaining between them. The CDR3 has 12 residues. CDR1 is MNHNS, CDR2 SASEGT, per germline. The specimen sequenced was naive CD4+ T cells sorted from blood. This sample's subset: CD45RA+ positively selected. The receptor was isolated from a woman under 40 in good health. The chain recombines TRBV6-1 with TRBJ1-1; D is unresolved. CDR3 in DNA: TGTGCCAGCAGAAACAGCCAGACTGAAGCTTTCTTT. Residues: CASRNSQTEAFF.